Included here is one T cell receptor (beta chain) sequence, with context. Its antigen is not identified. Investigators reverse transcribed all isolated RNA, so they sequenced expressed TCRB transcripts. Naive, central memory and regulatory T cell samples averaged roughly 3.8 million reads. Using immunoSEQ multiplex PCR, the repertoire was profiled, and TCRdb retains in-frame clones only, with some absent. The table lists a few hundred thousand clones, about 13% of them singletons. The record originates from a study of beta chain features in type 1 diabetes. Whole-study context: Age, gender and cell yields were similar between patients and healthy donors. The study, taken as a whole, reports: Within each of all four CD4+ subsets, Type 1 diabetes patients had TCRB CDR3s that were moderately but significantly shorter.

Trimming at V came to 4 bases and at J to 6 bases, leaving 8 bases not matched to a gene. Germline V CDR1 and CDR2: SQVTM, ANQGSEA. The length of the CDR3 is 16 residues. The chain carries TRBV29-1 and TRBJ2-1; 14 positions match TRBD2. Sequencing input: naive CD4+ T cells from blood. This clonotype originated in a young woman with type 1 diabetes. The CDR3 is CSVGGLGLAGVNEQFF. The CDR3 DNA is TGCAGCGTTGGAGGGTTGGGACTAGCGGGAGTCAATGAGCAGTTCTTC.